This T cell receptor beta chain was documented in a study of radiotherapy plus CTLA-4 blockade in lung cancer. Deletions cut 7 bases from V and 3 bases from J, with 9 bases between. The germline V gene encodes CDR1 MNHNY and CDR2 SVGAGI (reference sequence). The CDR3 spans 13 residues. Study conclusions and caveats: Peripheral blood showed expansion of tumor-derived TCR clones after radiotherapy and ipilimumab.

The method was immunoSEQ multiplex PCR; TCRdb's version includes in-frame clones alone and lacks a portion of them. Of about 94,000 clones listed, roughly 80% are singletons. As concerns this clone: Its cognate antigen is unknown.

V is TRBV6-6 and J is TRBJ2-2, with D tentatively TRBD1 (5 bases). This receptor was obtained from a human donor with non-small cell lung cancer that progressed on radiotherapy plus ipilimumab. The source material was peripheral blood, sampled from a patient treated with radiotherapy plus ipilimumab. Here the CDR3 DNA reads TGTGCCAGCACCGCAGGGTACACCGGGGAGCTGTTTTTT. Protein: CASTAGYTGELFF.